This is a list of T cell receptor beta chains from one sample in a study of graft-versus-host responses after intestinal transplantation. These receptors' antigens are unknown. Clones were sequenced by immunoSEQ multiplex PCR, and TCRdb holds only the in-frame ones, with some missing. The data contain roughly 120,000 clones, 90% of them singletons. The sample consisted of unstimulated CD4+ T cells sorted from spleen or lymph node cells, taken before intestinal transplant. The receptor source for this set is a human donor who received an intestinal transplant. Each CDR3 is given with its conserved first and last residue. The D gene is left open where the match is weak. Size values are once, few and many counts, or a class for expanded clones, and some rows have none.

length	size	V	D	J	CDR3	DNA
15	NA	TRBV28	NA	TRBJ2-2	CATRRDTANTGELFF	TGTGCCACCCGTCGGGACACAGCGAACACCGGGGAGCTGTTTTTT
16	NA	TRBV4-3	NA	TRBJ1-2	CASSQDYRVANYGYTF	TGCGCCAGCAGCCAAGACTATAGAGTAGCTAACTATGGCTACACCTTC
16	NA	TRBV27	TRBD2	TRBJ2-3	CASSPQLAGYTDTQYF	TGTGCCAGCAGCCCCCAACTAGCGGGTTACACAGATACGCAGTATTTT
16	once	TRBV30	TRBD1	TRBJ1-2	CAWRRNPSGGTYGYTF	TGTGCCTGGAGGAGGAACCCATCAGGGGGCACCTATGGCTACACCTTC
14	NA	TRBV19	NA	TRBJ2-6	CASSRDAGANVLTF	TGTGCCAGTAGCCGGGATGCTGGGGCCAACGTCCTGACTTTC
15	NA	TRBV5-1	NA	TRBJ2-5	CASSWGTPGGETQYF	TGCGCCAGCTCGTGGGGAACTCCGGGGGGCGAGACCCAGTACTTC
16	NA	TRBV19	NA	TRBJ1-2	CASSMTGLSYSLGYTF	TGTGCCAGTAGTATGACCGGACTCAGTTATTCCCTGGGCTACACCTTC
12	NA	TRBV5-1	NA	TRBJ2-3	CASSFNTDTQYF	TGCGCCAGCAGCTTTAACACAGATACGCAGTATTTT
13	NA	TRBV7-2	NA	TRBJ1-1	CASSLQGDTEAFF	TGTGCCAGCAGCCTACAGGGTGACACTGAAGCTTTCTTT
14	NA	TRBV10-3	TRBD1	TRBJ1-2	CAISESDRGYGYTF	TGTGCCATCAGTGAGTCGGACAGGGGCTATGGCTACACCTTC
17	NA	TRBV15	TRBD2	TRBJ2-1	CATSRPSRGGSYNEQFF	TGTGCCACCAGCAGACCCAGCCGCGGGGGGAGCTACAATGAGCAGTTCTTC
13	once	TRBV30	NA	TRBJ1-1	CAWSVSENTEAFF	TGTGCCTGGAGTGTATCAGAAAACACTGAAGCTTTCTTT
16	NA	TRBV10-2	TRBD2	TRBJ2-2	CASSVRGGPSTGELFF	TGCGCCAGCAGTGTGCGGGGGGGGCCAAGCACCGGGGAGCTGTTTTTT
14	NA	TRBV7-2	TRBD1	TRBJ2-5	CASSGQGRKETQYF	TGTGCCAGCAGCGGACAGGGGCGGAAAGAGACCCAGTACTTC
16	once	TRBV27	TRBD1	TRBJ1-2	CASSLVGTGGLYGYTF	TGTGCCAGCAGTTTAGTAGGGACAGGGGGTTTGTATGGCTACACCTTC
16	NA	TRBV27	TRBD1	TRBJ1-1	CASSFSTGLGYTEAFF	TGTGCCAGCAGTTTCTCGACAGGGTTGGGGTACACTGAAGCTTTCTTT
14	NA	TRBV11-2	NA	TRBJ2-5	CASSWRARQETQYF	TGTGCCAGCAGCTGGAGGGCTCGCCAAGAGACCCAGTACTTC
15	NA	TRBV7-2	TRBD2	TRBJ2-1	CASSLVASGSNEQFF	TGTGCCAGCAGCTTAGTAGCGAGCGGGAGTAATGAGCAGTTCTTC
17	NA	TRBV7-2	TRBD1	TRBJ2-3	CASSIHRDRGRTDTQYF	TGTGCCAGCAGCATTCACCGGGACAGGGGGCGCACAGATACGCAGTATTTT
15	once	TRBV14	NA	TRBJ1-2	CASSQDPQGFYGYTF	TGTGCCAGCAGCCAAGATCCACAGGGCTTCTATGGCTACACCTTC
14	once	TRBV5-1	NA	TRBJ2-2	CASSLAPTPGELFF	TGCGCCAGCAGCTTGGCGCCGACTCCCGGGGAGCTGTTTTTT
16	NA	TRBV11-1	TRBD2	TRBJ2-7	CASSPFGTSGTYEQYF	TGTGCCAGCAGCCCATTTGGGACTAGCGGGACCTACGAGCAGTACTTC
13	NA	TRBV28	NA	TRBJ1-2	CASSPVLTRGYTF	TGTGCCAGCAGTCCCGTCTTAACAAGAGGCTACACCTTC
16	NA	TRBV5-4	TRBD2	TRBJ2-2	CASSLAGGLNTGELFF	TGTGCCAGCAGCTTGGCGGGAGGGTTGAACACCGGGGAGCTGTTTTTT
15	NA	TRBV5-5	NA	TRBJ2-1	CASRLGFWGDNEQFF	TGTGCCAGTCGACTTGGATTCTGGGGGGACAATGAGCAGTTCTTC
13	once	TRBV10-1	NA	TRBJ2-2	CASSAGNTGELFF	TGCGCCAGCTCCGCGGGGAACACCGGGGAGCTGTTTTTT
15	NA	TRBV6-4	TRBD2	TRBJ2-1	CASSSGLAGDNEQFF	TGTGCCAGCAGCTCGGGACTAGCGGGAGACAATGAGCAGTTCTTC
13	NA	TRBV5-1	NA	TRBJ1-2	CASRPGTMHGYTF	TGCGCCAGCAGGCCCGGGACAATGCATGGCTACACCTTC
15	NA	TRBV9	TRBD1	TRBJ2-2	CASSVRDRGAGELFF	TGTGCCAGCAGCGTCCGGGACAGGGGGGCCGGGGAGCTGTTTTTT
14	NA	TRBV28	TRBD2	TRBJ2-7	CASRLAGGPDEQYF	TGTGCCAGCAGACTAGCGGGAGGGCCAGACGAGCAGTACTTC
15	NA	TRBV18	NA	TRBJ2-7	CASSPRGHATYEQYF	TGTGCCAGCTCACCGAGAGGCCACGCAACCTACGAGCAGTACTTC
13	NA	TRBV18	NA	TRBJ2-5	CASSPLFQETQYF	TGTGCCAGCTCACCACTATTCCAAGAGACCCAGTACTTC
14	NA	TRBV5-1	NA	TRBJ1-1	CASSLGGWNTEAFF	TGCGCCAGCAGCTTGGGGGGCTGGAACACTGAAGCTTTCTTT
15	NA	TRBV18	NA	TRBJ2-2	CASSPSGANTGELFF	TGTGCCAGCTCACCATCAGGGGCGAACACCGGGGAGCTGTTTTTT
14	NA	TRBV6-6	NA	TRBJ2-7	CASRVGGAPYEQYF	TGTGCCAGCAGAGTCGGCGGGGCTCCCTACGAGCAGTACTTC
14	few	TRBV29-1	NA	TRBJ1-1	CSVEDSVMNTEAFF	TGCAGCGTTGAAGACTCGGTAATGAACACTGAAGCTTTCTTT
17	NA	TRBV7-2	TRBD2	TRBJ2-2	CASSIPLAAPNTGELFF	TGTGCCAGCAGCATTCCACTAGCGGCACCGAACACCGGGGAGCTGTTTTTT
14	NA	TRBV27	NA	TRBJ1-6	CASSLWRDNSPLHF	TGTGCCAGCAGTTTATGGCGGGATAATTCACCCCTCCACTTT
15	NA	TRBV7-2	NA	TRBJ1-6	CASSSGLRSNSPLHF	TGTGCCAGCAGCTCGGGACTAAGGAGTAATTCACCCCTCCACTTT
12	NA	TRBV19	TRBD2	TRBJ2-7	CASSRGVGEQYF	TGTGCCAGTAGTCGGGGGGTAGGGGAGCAGTACTTC
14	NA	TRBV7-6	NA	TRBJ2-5	CASSLLASQETQYF	TGTGCCAGCAGCTTATTAGCCAGCCAAGAGACCCAGTACTTC
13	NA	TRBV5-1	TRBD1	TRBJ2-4	CASSWTGQNIQYF	TGCGCCAGCAGTTGGACAGGGCAAAACATTCAGTACTTC
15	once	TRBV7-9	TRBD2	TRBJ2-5	CASSGRSGSQETQYF	TGTGCCAGCAGCGGCCGTAGCGGGAGCCAAGAGACCCAGTACTTC
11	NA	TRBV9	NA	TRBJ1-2	CASSANRGYTF	TGTGCCAGCAGCGCGAACAGGGGCTACACCTTC
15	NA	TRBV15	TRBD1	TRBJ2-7	CATSRGQGTYYEQYF	TGTGCCACCAGCAGGGGACAGGGGACTTACTACGAGCAGTACTTC
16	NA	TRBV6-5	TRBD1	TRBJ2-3	CASSYSGTGHTDTQYF	TGTGCCAGCAGTTACTCCGGGACAGGGCACACAGATACGCAGTATTTT
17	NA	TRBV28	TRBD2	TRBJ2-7	CASSLRASLTSGYEQYF	TGTGCCAGCAGCCTAAGGGCCTCTCTGACTAGCGGGTACGAGCAGTACTTC
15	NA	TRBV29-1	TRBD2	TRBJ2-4	CSVGLAGARRNIQYF	TGCAGCGTTGGACTAGCGGGGGCTAGGAGGAACATTCAGTACTTC
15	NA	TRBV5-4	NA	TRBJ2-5	CASSLGQGPQETQYF	TGTGCCAGCAGCTTAGGCCAGGGGCCACAAGAGACCCAGTACTTC
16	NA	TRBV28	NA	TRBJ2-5	CASSFRSRGNQETQYF	TGTGCCAGCAGTTTCCGTAGCAGGGGCAATCAAGAGACCCAGTACTTC
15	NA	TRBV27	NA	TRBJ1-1	CASSPTSGLGTEAFF	TGTGCCAGCAGTCCGACCAGTGGACTGGGGACTGAAGCTTTCTTT
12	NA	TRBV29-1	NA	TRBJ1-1	CSVCEGPTEAFF	TGCAGCGTTTGTGAGGGTCCGACTGAAGCTTTCTTT
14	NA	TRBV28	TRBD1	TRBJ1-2	CASSLDREGYGYTF	TGTGCCAGCAGCCTGGACAGGGAGGGCTATGGCTACACCTTC
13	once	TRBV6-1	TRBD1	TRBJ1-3	CASRDRGGNTIYF	TGTGCCAGCAGGGACAGGGGTGGAAACACCATATATTTT
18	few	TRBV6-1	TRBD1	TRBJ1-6	CASSEVRTGRIYNSPLHF	TGTGCCAGCAGTGAAGTACGGACAGGGCGGATCTATAATTCACCCCTCCACTTT